A single sample gave rise to the 31 T cell receptor beta chains below, sequenced in a study of control samples from healthy donors and cancer patients. Profiling relied on immunoSEQ multiplex PCR, and the TCRdb table lists in-frame clones only, not all of them. Here the sample spans roughly 88,000 clones, around 92% being singletons. Sequencing used blood. These receptor sequences come from a man over 45 in good health.

The chain combines TRBV6-6 with TRBJ2-2; 8 nucleotides line up with TRBD1. Germline V CDR1 and CDR2: MNHNY, SVGAGI (reference sequence). The ends lost 5 bases at V and 0 bases at J; junction bases unmatched: 5. The CDR3 totals 16 residues. CDR3 residues: CASSPRTGTNTGELFF. In nucleotides, the CDR3 is TGTGCCAGCAGTCCTAGGACAGGGACGAACACCGGGGAGCTGTTTTTT.

V usage is TRBV7-8 and J usage is TRBJ1-6; the match to TRBD1 covers 7 bases. Germline CDR1 and CDR2: SGHVS and FQNEAQ. The CDR3 has 16 residues. V shed 5 bases and J 6 bases; nucleotides not matched to a gene: 10. The DNA of the CDR3 is TGTGCCAGCAGCCCCTCCCCGGGACAGCGTAATTCACCCCTCCACTTT. Translated: CASSPSPGQRNSPLHF.

The chain links TRBV7-9 to TRBJ1-4; D perhaps matches TRBD1 (6 bases). The length of the CDR3 is 18 residues. V lost 0 bases, J lost 6 bases, and 20 bases lay in between. Germline V gene data show CDR1 as SEHNR and CDR2 as FQNEAQ (reference sequence). CDR3 sequence: CASSLAVNRGAFDEKLFF. CDR3 sequence (DNA): TGTGCCAGCAGCTTAGCAGTTAATCGGGGGGCCTTTGATGAAAAACTGTTTTTT.

The rearrangement uses TRBV18 and TRBJ1-3; the match to TRBD1 covers 10 bases. This CDR3 has 15 amino acids. With 3 bases clipped from V and 4 bases from J, the junction kept 3 bases outside the gene matches. Per germline, CDR1 KGHSH and CDR2 LQKENI. CDR3 sequence (DNA): TGTGCCAGCTCACCCTGGACAGGGGGAGGAAACACCATATATTTT. It encodes CASSPWTGGGNTIYF.

The genes are TRBV4-3 and TRBJ1-6; D is unclear. CDR1 is LGHNA and CDR2 is YSLEER in the germline V gene. The germline V and J ends were trimmed by 0 bases and 3 bases, with 6 bases remaining between them. This CDR3 has 15 amino acids. As DNA, the CDR3 is TGCGCCAGCAGCCAAGATTTCGGCTATAATTCACCCCTCCACTTT. It is translated as CASSQDFGYNSPLHF.

This CDR3 is CASSPANAGGIYEQYF. The CDR3 DNA follows: TGTGCCAGCTCACCGGCCAACGCAGGGGGCATCTACGAGCAGTACTTC. This chain connects TRBV18 to TRBJ2-7; 8 bases match TRBD1. This CDR3 spans 16 amino acids. From germline, CDR1 is KGHSH and CDR2 LQKENI. With V trimmed by 3 bases and J by 3 bases, 10 bases remained unmatched.

The genes are TRBV6-6 and TRBJ1-1; no clear D. Germline V gene data show CDR1 as MNHNY and CDR2 as SVGAGI (reference sequence). Trimming took off 6 bases at V and 6 bases at J, with 8 bases between the two ends. This CDR3 has 11 amino acids. CDR3 DNA sequence: TGTGCCAGCAGGGATGTTTCTGAAGCTTTCTTT. Translation: CASRDVSEAFF.

The rearrangement joins TRBV4-3 to TRBJ2-6; 10 nucleotides align to TRBD2. Germline V CDR1 and CDR2: LGHNA, YSLEER. The CDR3 runs to 19 residues. Trimming cost V 3 bases and J 1 base; bases outside gene matches: 9. This chain's CDR3 is CASSHQALAGGSGANVLTF. As DNA, the CDR3 is TGCGCCAGCAGCCACCAAGCGTTAGCGGGGGGATCTGGGGCCAACGTCCTGACTTTC.

This chain links TRBV5-1 with TRBJ2-1; D may be TRBD1 or TRBD2 (5 bases each). V lost 2 bases, J lost 8 bases, and 17 bases lay in between. Germline V lookup: CDR1 SGHRS, CDR2 YFSETQ. This CDR3 is built from 15 residues. CDR3 DNA sequence: TGCGCCAGCAGCTTAGAGGGGTCGGTAGTCGATGAGCAGTTCTTC. Encoded protein: CASSLEGSVVDEQFF.

The gene calls are TRBV11-1 and TRBJ2-6, with D possibly being TRBD1 or TRBD2 (6 bases each). The CDR3 is 15 amino acids. V lost 1 base to trimming and J lost 4 bases, with 8 bases between them. Germline assignment: CDR1 SGHAT and CDR2 FQDESV (reference sequence). CDR3 amino acids: CASSLGGTGANVLTF. The CDR3 nucleotides are TGTGCCAGCAGCTTAGGCGGGACAGGGGCCAACGTCCTGACTTTC.

Note on this clone: The same CDR3 also results from other DNA sequences found in this sample. This chain connects TRBV18 to TRBJ1-1, with D unclear. Trimming shortened V by 3 bases and J by 2 bases, and 7 bases separated the two germline ends. The CDR3 runs 13 residues. Germline CDR1 KGHSH, CDR2 LQKENI. CDR3 sequence: CASSPAGNTEAFF. In nucleotides, the CDR3 is TGTGCCAGCTCACCGGCGGGTAACACTGAAGCTTTCTTT.

This chain joins TRBV24-1 and TRBJ2-3; D is perhaps TRBD1 (7 bases). This CDR3 spans 17 amino acids. Germline CDR1 reads KGHDR; CDR2 reads SFDVKD. Trimming cost V 8 bases and J 3 bases, with 23 bases left between them. CDR3 in DNA: TGTGCCACCACCACGGAACGACAGGGAGGCGAGACAGATACGCAGTATTTT. It translates to CATTTERQGGETDTQYF.

Notes on this clone: The junction differs from germline at one of its ends, possibly a read error. The CDR3 here is CARSGGGLNQPQHF. The CDR3 bases are TGTGCCCGCAGCGGGGGGGGCCTCAATCAGCCCCAGCATTTT. V and J are TRBV9 and TRBJ1-5, with D possibly TRBD1 on 6 matching bases. Germline-derived CDR1 and CDR2 are SGDLS and YYNGEE. The CDR3 totals 14 residues.

J is TRBJ1-1 and V is TRBV29-1; 8 bases line up with TRBD1. The CDR3 is made up of 11 amino acids. Trimming cost V 6 bases and J 11 bases; bases outside gene matches: 8. CDR1 is SQVTM, CDR2 ANQGSEA, per germline. The CDR3 reads CSVGQGLDAFF. CDR3 nucleotide sequence: TGCAGCGTAGGACAGGGCCTAGACGCTTTCTTT.

On this clone itself: One junction end does not reproduce the germline sequence, and a read error may be involved. This chain joins TRBV2 and TRBJ1-5, with D possibly TRBD1 on 6 matching bases. This CDR3 contains 13 residues. The germline gives CDR1 SNHLY, CDR2 FYNNEI. The CDR3, as DNA: TGTGCCAGCAGAGAAGGGGGGTTTCAGCCCCAGCATTTT. Its protein product is CASREGGFQPQHF.

The chain uses TRBV5-4 and TRBJ2-7, with a tentative D call TRBD1 (6 bases). V was pared by 4 bases and J by 3 bases, with 11 bases between. CDR1 is SGHNT, CDR2 YYREEE, per germline (reference sequence). This CDR3 comprises 13 residues. The CDR3 coding sequence is TGTGCCAGCAGCCCGGACAGTTTCTACGAGCAGTACTTC. It codes for CASSPDSFYEQYF.

The chain has TRBV5-1 and TRBJ2-5; D could derive from TRBD1 or TRBD2 (6 bases each). This CDR3 has 15 residues. V lost 1 base to trimming and J lost 4 bases, with 14 bases between them. Germline V lookup: CDR1 SGHRS, CDR2 YFSETQ. The DNA of the CDR3 is TGCGCCAGCAGCTTGTCGGGGGCTTTTGGAGAGACCCAGTACTTC. It encodes CASSLSGAFGETQYF.

The CDR3 bases are TGTGCCAGCAGCTTAGGGCGGGCGATGACTGAAGCTTTCTTT. Its protein product is CASSLGRAMTEAFF. The rearrangement uses TRBV7-8 and TRBJ1-1; D gene uncertain. The ends were cut back, 1 base at V and 5 bases at J, with 11 bases in the middle. Germline lookup yields CDR1 SGHVS and CDR2 FQNEAQ. The CDR3 contains 14 residues.

The chain combines TRBV12-5 with TRBJ2-3; 13 bases align to TRBD2. With V trimmed by 7 bases and J by 2 bases, 12 bases remained unmatched. Germline V gene lookup returns CDR1 LGHNT and CDR2 FRNRAP. The CDR3 loop spans 18 amino acids. The CDR3 DNA reads as TGTGCTAGTGCCACCGGGACTAGCGGGGCTCACATCACAGATACGCAGTATTTT. Protein sequence: CASATGTSGAHITDTQYF.

This sequence joins TRBV15 and TRBJ2-2; D perhaps matches TRBD1 (6 bases). This CDR3 has 15 residues. The ends were cut back, 0 bases at V and 10 bases at J, with 15 bases in the middle. The V gene's germline CDR1 is LNHNV and CDR2 YYDKDF (reference sequence). Here the CDR3 DNA reads TGTGCCACCAGCAGAGAAGGGGCAGGGGCGTTGGAGCTGTTTTTT. Its translation is CATSREGAGALELFF.

This clone is a singleton in its sample. This chain joins TRBV6-6 and TRBJ1-3; D possibly corresponds to TRBD1 (6 bases). This CDR3 has 15 residues. Trimming removed 5 bases from V and 0 bases from J, with 11 bases in between. Looked up from germline, CDR1 is MNHNY and CDR2 is SVGAGI (reference sequence). CDR3 in amino acids: CASSQQGLSGNTIYF. The CDR3 DNA follows: TGTGCCAGCAGTCAACAGGGACTCTCTGGAAACACCATATATTTT.

This chain links TRBV7-6 with TRBJ2-1; possibly TRBD1 or TRBD2 for D (6 bases each). This CDR3 has 18 amino acids. CDR1 and CDR2 (germline): SGHVS, FNYEAQ. Trimming stripped 4 bases from V and 1 base from J, with 20 bases between. DNA of the CDR3: TGTGCCAGCAGCTCTACTAGGGGGGCTCTCAGATCCTACAATGAGCAGTTCTTC. This translates into CASSSTRGALRSYNEQFF.

This clone was counted once. This sequence joins TRBV2 and TRBJ2-7; D not resolved. The CDR3 length is 13 residues. Trimming removed 7 bases at V and 4 bases at J, with 14 bases between. Germline lookup yields CDR1 SNHLY and CDR2 FYNNEI. The CDR3 DNA sequence: TGTGCCAGCAACCTGGACGTCTCGTACGAGCAGTACTTC. This codes for CASNLDVSYEQYF.

This clone was picked up one time. The V call is TRBV5-4, the J call TRBJ1-1, with D perhaps TRBD1 (6 bases). There are 13 residues in the CDR3. CDR1 is SGHNT, CDR2 YYREEE, per germline (reference sequence). V lost 7 bases and J lost 1, with 11 bases in between. CDR3: CASGSGENTEAFF. CDR3 DNA: TGTGCCAGCGGGTCAGGGGAGAACACTGAAGCTTTCTTT.

The chain combines TRBV7-9 with TRBJ1-1, with a tentative D call TRBD1 (5 bases). The CDR3 consists of 14 residues. Germline V gene data show CDR1 as SEHNR and CDR2 as FQNEAQ (reference sequence). V was clipped by 4 bases and J by 4 bases, with 13 bases between them. The CDR3 loop reads CASSSRGRVTEAFF. The CDR3 nucleotides read TGTGCCAGCAGCTCTAGGGGCCGGGTCACTGAAGCTTTCTTT.

V and J are TRBV10-3 and TRBJ1-2; 10 bases match TRBD1. Germline trimming cut 5 bases from V and 3 bases from J; bases unmatched to any gene: 3. The CDR3 totals 14 residues. Germline CDR1 reads ENHRY; CDR2 reads SYGVKD. Here the CDR3 reads CAISQTGGDYGYTF. Written as DNA, the CDR3 is TGTGCCATCAGTCAGACAGGGGGCGACTATGGCTACACCTTC.

This rearrangement joins TRBV9 to TRBJ1-2; weak D call: TRBD1 (6 bases). Trimming removed 1 base at V and 2 bases at J, with 6 bases between. Germline V gene sequence: CDR1 SGDLS, CDR2 YYNGEE. The CDR3 is made up of 13 amino acids. The CDR3 loop is CASSVTGNYGYTF. As DNA, the CDR3 is TGTGCCAGCAGCGTAACAGGGAACTATGGCTACACCTTC. Variable domain in full (rest from reference TRBV9 and TRBJ1-2): DSGVTQTPKHLITATGQRVTLRCSPRSGDLSVYWYQQSLDQGLQFLIQYYNGEERAKGNILERFSAQQFPDLHSELNLSSLELGDSALYFCASSVTGNYGYTFGSGTRLTVV.

The rearrangement joins TRBV30 to TRBJ1-5, with D possibly being TRBD1 (6 bases). V dropped 2 bases and J dropped 4 bases, with 9 bases sitting between them. The CDR3 has 13 amino acids. Germline V gene lookup returns CDR1 GTSNPN and CDR2 SVGIG (reference sequence). This chain's CDR3 is CAWSTGRNQPQHF. CDR3 DNA sequence: TGTGCCTGGAGTACAGGGAGGAATCAGCCCCAGCATTTT.

This clone was seen a single time. This sequence joins TRBV13 and TRBJ2-6, with TRBD1 matching 7 bases. The CDR3 is made up of 19 amino acids. Germline CDR1 is PRHDT and CDR2 is FYEKMQ (reference sequence). V lost 4 bases, J lost 0 bases, and 12 bases stayed unmatched. CDR3 sequence reads: CASSSITDRAPSGANVLTF. CDR3 nucleotides: TGTGCCAGCAGCTCCATAACTGACAGGGCCCCCTCTGGGGCCAACGTCCTGACTTTC.

CDR3 in amino acids: CASSHWLAGSGGEDTQYF. DNA for the CDR3: TGTGCCAGCAGCCACTGGCTAGCGGGCTCCGGCGGGGAAGATACGCAGTATTTT. The V and J genes are TRBV7-2 and TRBJ2-3, with 8 bases that match TRBD2. After removal of 5 bases from V and 5 bases from J, the junction contained 18 bases not matched to a gene. There are 18 residues in the CDR3. Germline CDR1 and CDR2: SGHTA and FQGNSA.

The chain carries TRBV6-2 or TRBV6-3 and TRBJ2-7, with D possibly being TRBD1 (5 bases). Germline V gene sequence: CDR1 MNHEY, CDR2 SVGEGT. CDR3 size: 13 residues. V dropped 4 bases and J dropped 3 bases, with 10 bases sitting between them. CDR3 sequence (DNA): TGTGCCAGCAGTTTAGGACAATTCTACGAGCAGTACTTC. It translates to CASSLGQFYEQYF.